One and the same sample provided the 17 T cell receptor beta chains below, sequenced in a study of OX40 agonist ivuxolimab in advanced cancers. Sequencing used immunoSEQ multiplex PCR; TCRdb keeps in-frame clones, though not all of them. Of approximately 50,000 clones listed, about nine tenths are singletons. Specimen: CD4+ or CD8+ T cells sorted from blood, collected in a trial of the OX40 agonist ivuxolimab. These receptors all stem from an adult with an advanced solid tumor such as melanoma, head and neck, liver or kidney cancer.

CDR3 DNA sequence: TGTGCCTGGAGTGTTGTCGACAGCGGAGGCACAGATACGCAGTATTTT. Translated: CAWSVVDSGGTDTQYF. The chain carries TRBV30 and TRBJ2-3; perhaps D is TRBD1 or TRBD2 (5 bases each). Per germline, CDR1 GTSNPN and CDR2 SVGIG (reference sequence). The V and J ends lost 0 bases and 1 base respectively, with 14 bases between them. The CDR3 consists of 16 residues.

The rearrangement links TRBV6-6 to TRBJ1-1; TRBD1 might be the D (6 bases). Deletions cut 9 bases from V and 6 bases from J, with 23 bases between. Germline values: CDR1 MNHNY, CDR2 SVGAGI (reference sequence). The CDR3 extends over 15 amino acids. CDR3 amino acids: CARKPREVRTAEAFF. In DNA, the CDR3 is TGTGCCAGGAAACCTCGGGAAGTACGGACAGCTGAAGCTTTCTTT.

The chain uses TRBV15 and TRBJ2-3; D is uncertain. The V gene lost 0 bases and the J gene lost 8 bases, with 18 bases spanning the gap. The CDR3 runs 16 residues. Germline-derived CDR1 and CDR2 are LNHNV and YYDKDF (reference sequence). CDR3 coding DNA: TGTGCCACCAGCAGAGAAAGGGTTTTATTTGCCGGTACGCAGTATTTT. Encoded protein: CATSRERVLFAGTQYF.

The chain joins TRBV11-2 to TRBJ1-1; D is ambiguous. V lost 4 bases and J 2 bases, leaving 11 bases between the germline ends. CDR1 and CDR2 (germline): SGHAT, FQNNGV. The CDR3 covers 14 residues. The CDR3 is CASSSLSANTEAFF. The CDR3 DNA sequence: TGTGCCAGCAGCTCCCTGTCCGCAAACACTGAAGCTTTCTTT.

The V and J genes are TRBV7-9 and TRBJ1-2, with D maybe TRBD1 (6 bases). Trimming took off 1 base at V and 5 bases at J, with 14 bases between the two ends. Germline loops: CDR1 SEHNR, CDR2 FQNEAQ (reference sequence). The CDR3 runs 15 residues. CDR3 residues: CASSLEGGFQYGYTF. CDR3 in DNA: TGTGCCAGCAGCTTAGAGGGGGGCTTTCAGTATGGCTACACCTTC. Supplemented by reference TRBV7-9 and TRBJ1-2, the full variable domain reads DTGVSQNPRHKITKRGQNVTFRCDPISEHNRLYWYRQTLGQGPEFLTYFQNEAQLEKSRLLSDRFSAERPKGSFSTLEIQRTEQGDSAMYLCASSLEGGFQYGYTFGSGTRLTVV.

V gene TRBV27 combines with J gene TRBJ2-1; TRBD2 matches 11 bases. V was clipped by 5 bases and J by 10 bases; unmatched bases: 4. This CDR3 is 13 amino acids long. The germline V gene has CDR1 MNHEY and CDR2 SMNVEV (reference sequence). The CDR3 DNA is TGTGCCAGCAGTGCCCGACTAGCGGGAGAGCAGTTCTTC. This codes for CASSARLAGEQFF.

The chain is built from TRBV7-2 and TRBJ1-2; 11 bases fit TRBD1. There are 15 residues in the CDR3. The germline CDR1 and CDR2 sequences are SGHTA and FQGNSA. The V segment lost 4 bases and the J segment 3 bases; nucleotides outside the gene matches: 4. The CDR3, as DNA: TGTGCCAGCAGCTCCGGACAGGGGGCAGACTATGGCTACACCTTC. Protein sequence: CASSSGQGADYGYTF.

V and J are TRBV19 and TRBJ2-5; 10 nucleotides line up with TRBD2. Germline V gene lookup returns CDR1 LNHDA and CDR2 SQIVND (reference sequence). V gave up 4 bases and J gave up 4 bases; unmatched junction bases: 9. This CDR3 has 16 amino acids. For the CDR3, the DNA is TGTGCCAGTAGTAGCGCCTTGGCTAGCGGGGGAGAGACCCAGTACTTC. The encoded protein is CASSSALASGGETQYF. Looking up the rest from reference TRBV19 and TRBJ2-5 gives the full variable domain: DGGITQSPKYLFRKEGQNVTLSCEQNLNHDAMYWYRQDPGQGLRLIYYSQIVNDFQKGDIAEGYSVSREKKESFPLTVTSAQKNPTAFYLCASSSALASGGETQYFGPGTRLLVL.

This chain uses TRBV11-1 with TRBJ2-7; possibly TRBD1 for D (6 bases). Germline values: CDR1 SGHAT, CDR2 FQDESV (reference sequence). The CDR3 runs to 14 residues. The germline V and J ends were trimmed by 4 bases and 0 bases, with 10 bases remaining between them. CDR3 sequence reads: CASSYDRHSYEQYF. CDR3 sequence (DNA): TGTGCCAGCAGCTACGACAGGCACTCCTACGAGCAGTACTTC.

The V call is TRBV6-1, the J call TRBJ2-2; unclear D gene. Per the germline V gene, CDR1 is MNHNS and CDR2 is SASEGT. The CDR3 has 14 amino acids. V was shortened by 8 bases and J by 6 bases, with 16 bases between the two germline ends. The chain's CDR3 is CASGFFRAPGELFF. DNA for the CDR3: TGTGCCAGCGGTTTTTTCCGGGCTCCCGGGGAGCTGTTTTTT.

This chain uses TRBV20-1 with TRBJ2-1; tentatively, D is TRBD2 (5 bases). CDR1 is DFQATT, CDR2 SNEGSKA, per germline (reference sequence). The CDR3 runs 11 residues. V was trimmed by 6 bases and J by 10 bases, leaving 13 bases between them. The CDR3 loop is CSALRASEQFF. The CDR3 DNA is TGCAGTGCCCTTCGGGCTAGCGAGCAGTTCTTC.

The genes are TRBV6-5 and TRBJ1-3; D unclear. V dropped 6 bases and J dropped 0 bases, with 12 bases sitting between them. This CDR3 region has 15 residues. The V gene's germline CDR1 is MNHEY and CDR2 SVGAGI. As DNA, the CDR3 is TGTGCCAGCAGCTTCGGGTACAGCTCTGGAAACACCATATATTTT. Its translation: CASSFGYSSGNTIYF.

The chain joins TRBV11-3 to TRBJ1-1; D remains unclear. The CDR3 is made up of 13 amino acids. Germline loops: CDR1 SGHNT, CDR2 YENEEA. The ends were cut back, 1 base at V and 3 bases at J, with 6 bases in the middle. The CDR3 region is CASSLVPDTEAFF. The DNA for the CDR3 is TGTGCCAGCAGCTTAGTACCGGACACTGAAGCTTTCTTT.

The gene calls are TRBV7-2 and TRBJ2-1, with 13 nucleotides matching TRBD2. This CDR3 spans 16 amino acids. Germline lookup yields CDR1 SGHTA and CDR2 FQGNSA. After removal of 5 bases from V and 4 bases from J, the junction contained 5 bases not matched to a gene. CDR3 nucleotide sequence: TGTGCCAGCAGCCAGACACTAGCGGGAGGGTACAATGAGCAGTTCTTC. It is translated as CASSQTLAGGYNEQFF.

The chain is built from TRBV28 and TRBJ2-7; no clear D. CDR1 and CDR2 (germline): MDHEN, SYDVKM. CDR3 length: 14 residues. V was trimmed by 5 bases and J by 3 bases, leaving 14 bases between them. In DNA form, the CDR3 reads TGTGCCAGCAGTGAGTCGACCGTTGGCTACGAGCAGTACTTC. This encodes CASSESTVGYEQYF.

This clone was seen only once. The chain carries TRBV7-8 and TRBJ2-7, with TRBD2 identical over 7 bases. There are 14 residues in the CDR3. Germline V gene lookup returns CDR1 SGHVS and CDR2 FQNEAQ. The V segment lost 0 bases and the J segment 5 bases; nucleotides outside the gene matches: 4. CDR3 residues: CASSLAASGDEQYF. The CDR3, as DNA: TGTGCCAGCAGCTTAGCGGCTAGCGGTGACGAGCAGTACTTC.

The chain combines TRBV6-6 with TRBJ2-7, with unresolved D. Trimming took 2 bases from V and 6 from J, leaving 14 bases between them. Germline CDR1 is MNHNY and CDR2 is SVGAGI (reference sequence). This CDR3 region has 14 residues. CDR3 DNA sequence: TGTGCCAGCAGTTACAGTATCTGGGTGGGCGAGCAGTACTTC. As protein: CASSYSIWVGEQYF.